This T cell receptor beta chain was recovered during a study of memory CD4+ T cells and cytomegalovirus serostatus. This CDR3 is 14 amino acids long. V gave up 6 bases and J gave up 4 bases, with 16 bases separating them. Germline V CDR1 and CDR2: SNHLY, FYNNEI. Findings and limits, study-wide: 67 of 164 known CMV-associated TCRbeta sequences appeared in CD4+ memory.

Concerning this clone: Its specificity is unknown.

Single viable CD3+CD4+CD8-CD45RO+ cells were sorted as the memory CD4+ T cells. Serum IgG to CMV pp150, pp28, p38 and p52 defined serostatus. Assay: immunoSEQ multiplex PCR; the TCRdb copy retains only in-frame clones and omits some. This sample has some 45,000 clones, with about 70% found just once. This receptor was taken from an adult in good health and CMV-seropositive. The J gene is TRBJ2-7, the V gene TRBV2, with D perhaps TRBD1 (6 bases). The sample was memory CD4+ T cells from blood. The CDR3 spells CASRGGLGRYEQYF. The CDR3 nucleotides read TGTGCCAGCAGAGGGGGTTTGGGCCGATACGAGCAGTACTTC.